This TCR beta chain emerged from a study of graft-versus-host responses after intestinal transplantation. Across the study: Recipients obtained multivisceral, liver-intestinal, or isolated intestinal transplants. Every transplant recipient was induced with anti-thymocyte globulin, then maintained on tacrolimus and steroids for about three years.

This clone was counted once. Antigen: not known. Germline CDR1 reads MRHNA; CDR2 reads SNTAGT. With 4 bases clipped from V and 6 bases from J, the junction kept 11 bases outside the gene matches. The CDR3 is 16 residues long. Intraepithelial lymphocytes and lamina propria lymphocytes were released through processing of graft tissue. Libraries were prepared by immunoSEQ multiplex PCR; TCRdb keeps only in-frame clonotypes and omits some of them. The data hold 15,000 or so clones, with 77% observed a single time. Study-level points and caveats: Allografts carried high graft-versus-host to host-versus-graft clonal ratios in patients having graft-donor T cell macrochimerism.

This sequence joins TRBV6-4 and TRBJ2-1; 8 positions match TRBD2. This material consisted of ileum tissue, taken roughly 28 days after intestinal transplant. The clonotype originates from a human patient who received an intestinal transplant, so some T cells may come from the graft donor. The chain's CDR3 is CASSAEGTSGPNEQFF. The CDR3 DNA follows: TGTGCCAGCAGTGCAGAAGGGACTAGTGGTCCCAATGAGCAGTTCTTC.